This entry lists 4 T cell receptor beta chains sequenced from one sample in a study of early T cells in non-severe SARS-CoV-2 infection. TCRdb reprocessed the 5' RACE reads with MiXCR, giving one entry per CDR3 protein. The repertoire holds nearly 55,000 distinct CDR3 sequences, with roughly 7.8% as singletons. Sequencing was performed on whole blood, taken at baseline. All receptors come from an adult who was a healthcare worker with PCR-confirmed SARS-CoV-2 infection or an uninfected control (not recorded which).

The V and J genes are TRBV4-1 and TRBJ2-1; D possibly corresponds to TRBD2 (5 bases). The CDR3 loop spans 15 amino acids. CDR1 and CDR2 from the germline V gene are MGHRA and YSYEKL. Trimming removed 0 bases from V and 1 base from J, with 7 bases in between. The CDR3 region has the DNA TGCGCCAGCAGCCAAGATGGGAGTTCCTACAATGAGCAGTTCTTC. Protein sequence: CASSQDGSSYNEQFF.

This clonotype was seen a few times. V usage is TRBV5-4 and J usage is TRBJ1-1; perhaps TRBD1 as D (6 bases). The CDR3 extends over 15 amino acids. Deletions cut 4 bases from V and 0 bases from J, with 13 bases between. Germline V gives CDR1 SGHNT, CDR2 YYREEE (reference sequence). The CDR3 spells CASSPGQSMNTEAFF. DNA for the CDR3: TGTGCCAGCAGCCCCGGACAGAGCATGAACACTGAAGCTTTCTTT.

The V gene is TRBV6-5, the J gene TRBJ2-7; 12 bases are a match to TRBD2. CDR1 is MNHEY, CDR2 SVGAGI, per germline. Losses at the gene ends were 5 bases for V and 3 bases for J; bases not matched to a gene: 11. There are 17 residues in the CDR3. CDR3 sequence: CASSRAQTSGSVYEQYF. CDR3 bases: TGTGCCAGCAGTCGCGCCCAGACTAGCGGGAGCGTCTACGAGCAGTACTTC.

The V gene is TRBV11-1, the J gene TRBJ2-7; D is possibly TRBD1 or TRBD2 (5 bases each). The CDR3 contains 13 residues. V was trimmed by 5 bases and J by 3 bases, leaving 11 bases between them. Germline loops: CDR1 SGHAT, CDR2 FQDESV (reference sequence). Here the CDR3 reads CASSPGTNYEQYF. Written as DNA, the CDR3 is TGTGCCAGCAGCCCCGGGACCAACTACGAGCAGTACTTC.